This TCR beta chain was captured in a study of blood T cell repertoires in COVID-19 (TCRdb year 2020). Background on the whole study: The collaborator samples originated in the United States, Italy and Spain and spanned the acute and convalescent phases of COVID-19. The prospective study material was composed of cDNA or gDNA derived from T cells, B-cell-depleted T cells, or PBMCs. Subjects who had been exposed to COVID-19, were actively infected with it, or had recovered from it provided the deeply sampled blood TCRbeta repertoires that made up the dataset. The repertoires were made available in a free public database intended to serve as a resource for research on the immune response to SARS-CoV-2. The samples were drawn from the first 160 participants of the ongoing ImmuneRACE study and from roughly 1,300 subjects provided by 6 global collaborators. Sample metadata almost always included a de-identified subject ID, COVID-19 status, age in years and sex. HLA class I and class II types, where available, came from metadata supplied by the sample provider rather than from assay-based typing. Broad study findings and their caveats: The quantity of clinical and demographic metadata differed by source and by participant and was supplied without curation.

The collaborating institutions used their own protocols to collect whole blood in K2EDTA tubes. For TCRbeta analysis, collaborator samples were shipped as frozen whole blood, as isolated PBMCs, or as DNA extracted from either sample type. Regarding this clone: Its target antigen remains unknown. No much larger clonotype is one base removed from it; base qualities were not supplied.

TCRbeta CDR3 regions were amplified from genomic DNA by means of the immunoSEQ Assay, a bias-controlled multiplex PCR. Concerning the study's data processing: Within the assay, amplification of reference gene primers was used to estimate how many nucleated cells each sample contained. To quantify the absolute abundance of each unique TCRbeta CDR3 rearrangement, sequence reads were collapsed and filtered. For each sample, productive Simpson clonality was calculated as the square root of Simpson's diversity index over productive rearrangements. The source is immuneACCESS, and TCRdb retained only in-frame sequences with V and J called. Part of the clones is not carried over; for the studies checked, unresolved V genes explain less than half of this, and the remainder is unexplained. V and J calls and clone size are given by that table; D and trimming were obtained from the DNA. The sample profile shows around 250,000 clones; around 86% of them were found once. The ten largest clonotypes hold about 8.6% of the sample.

Via the germline V gene, CDR1 is SGHTA and CDR2 FQGTGA. V is clipped by 3 bases and J by 2 bases, and the sequence between their germline boundaries is 7 bases long. CDR3 length: 13 amino acids, cysteine to phenylalanine. Only CDR3 DNA remains: 39 bases, in frame from the first base. The TCR sequence derives from a middle-aged man with active or convalescent COVID-19. The sequencing sample was made of peripheral blood. This receptor chain uses TRBV7-3 and TRBJ1-1, with an unclear D gene assignment. The DNA sequence is given as TGTGCCAGCAGCTTCTCCTTCAACACTGAAGCTTTCTTT. It translates to CASSFSFNTEAFF.